This TCR beta chain was identified in a study of control samples from healthy donors and cancer patients. Assay: immunoSEQ multiplex PCR; the TCRdb copy retains only in-frame clones and omits some. The table records about 89,000 clones, roughly 86% of them present only once. The length of the CDR3 is 14 residues. Germline lookup yields CDR1 LGHDT and CDR2 YNNKEL (reference sequence). V lost 8 bases to trimming and J lost 0 bases, with 10 bases between them. The sample taken for sequencing was blood. The rearrangement links TRBV3-1 (or the pseudogene TRBV3-2) to TRBJ2-2; D not resolved. This clonotype originated in a man in his thirties or forties in good health. The CDR3, as DNA: TGTGCCAGCGTCCAGGACGCGAACACCGGGGAGCTGTTTTTT. It is translated as CASVQDANTGELFF.